Below are 8 T cell receptor beta chains sequenced from a single sample in a study of regulatory T cells in long-lasting Graves disease. Through Arm-PCR of CDR3 regions and iRepertoire HTBI primers, TCR beta libraries were built. One entry per CDR3 protein, called by TCRdb with MiXCR from the multiplex PCR reads. The sample yields approximately 470,000 distinct CDR3 sequences, around 21% seen once. As to time point: persistent/refractory GD, antithyroid drugs over 5 years with positive TRAb. RNA isolated from PBMCs was used to make the TCR library. This specimen consisted of peripheral blood mononuclear cells (PBMCs), obtained when the disease was refractory, from a patient treated with antithyroid drugs. Receptors were obtained from a female donor with Graves disease.

This clonotype was observed a handful of times. The chain recombines TRBV12-3 or TRBV12-4 with TRBJ2-7; unclear D gene. The J call is in doubt because the DNA end fits TRBJ2-1 better. The CDR3 sequence is 14 residues long. The CDR3 reads CASSPTSPLREQFF. The CDR3 DNA is TGTGCCAGCAGTCCCACGTCCCCGCTAAGGGAGCAGTTCTTC.

This clonotype was seen ten or more times. The V call is TRBV27, the J call TRBJ2-7, with TRBD2 identical over 8 bases. CDR3 length: 14 residues. Germline V gene lookup returns CDR1 MNHEY and CDR2 SMNVEV (reference sequence). Trimming cost V 5 bases and J 4 bases; bases outside gene matches: 7. This CDR3 is CASSPAGGGYEQYF. For the CDR3, the DNA is TGTGCCAGCAGTCCCGCGGGGGGAGGGTACGAGCAGTACTTC.

This clonotype was counted ten times or more. The chain uses TRBV28 and TRBJ1-2; the D is unclear. Trimming cost V 1 base and J 0 bases, with 15 bases left between them. This CDR3 comprises 17 residues. Germline CDR1 MDHEN, CDR2 SYDVKM. Written as DNA, the CDR3 is TGTGCCAGCAGTTTATTGGTCCGGCCAGCAGCTAACTATGGCTACACCTTC. This codes for CASSLLVRPAANYGYTF.

This clonotype has at least ten counts. This chain joins TRBV3-1 and TRBJ2-2, with 10 positions matching TRBD2. The CDR3 consists of 17 residues. Per germline, CDR1 LGHDT and CDR2 YNNKEL (reference sequence). J gave up 1 base and V 0 bases, and 2 bases lay outside the gene matches. In nucleotides, the CDR3 is TGTGCCAGCAGCCAAGAGAGGACTAGCGGGAACACCGGGGAGCTGTTTTTT. It translates to CASSQERTSGNTGELFF.

V usage is TRBV27 and J usage is TRBJ2-5; TRBD2 matches at 8 bases. The DNA end favors TRBJ2-1, so the J call may be wrong. CDR1 MNHEY and CDR2 SMNVEV come from the germline V gene (reference sequence). This CDR3 region has 16 residues. The CDR3 nucleotides read TGTGCCAGCAGTTTACTGGGAGCGGGAGAGGGCAATGAGCAGTTCTTC. Translation: CASSLLGAGEGNEQFF.

This clonotype has more than one count but fewer than ten. The chain carries TRBV6-2 or TRBV6-3 and TRBJ2-7, with 7 bases fitting TRBD2. Germline V lookup: CDR1 MNHEY, CDR2 SVGEGT. Germline trimming cut 4 bases from V and 9 bases from J; bases unmatched to any gene: 9. The CDR3 covers 13 residues. In DNA, the CDR3 is TGTGCCAGCAGTTTTTTGGGAGGGGCTGGGCAGTACTTC. As protein: CASSFLGGAGQYF.

This clonotype has at least ten counts. The chain couples TRBV20-1 to TRBJ2-5, with 8 bases matching TRBD1. The CDR3 has 14 amino acids. V shed 3 bases, J shed 2 bases, and the junction held 5 bases outside the gene matches. Germline V gene sequence: CDR1 DFQATT, CDR2 SNEGSKA (reference sequence). CDR3 DNA sequence: TGCAGTGCTAGCGCTAGGGACAGGCAAGAGACCCAGTACTTC. Its translation is CSASARDRQETQYF.

There are many counts of this clonotype. The chain uses TRBV6-1 and TRBJ2-7; possible D gene TRBD1, 6 bases. The ends were cut back, 6 bases at V and 1 base at J, with 19 bases in the middle. The CDR3 is 16 amino acids. CDR1 and CDR2 from the germline V gene are MNHNS and SASEGT. The CDR3, as DNA: TGTGCCAGCAGCAAACTTTACATGACAGGTTCCTACGAGCAGTACTTC. This sequence encodes CASSKLYMTGSYEQYF.